The 31 T cell receptor beta chains presented below share a single source sample, sequenced in a study of T cells in localized non-small cell lung cancer. Assay: immunoSEQ multiplex PCR; the TCRdb copy retains only in-frame clones and omits some. This table holds 25,000 or so clones, around 88% found once. The material was peripheral blood, obtained before any cancer treatment. Receptors were obtained from a female donor older than 55 with stage I lung adenocarcinoma.

V is TRBV6-1 and J is TRBJ2-4, with TRBD1 identical over 9 bases. The length of the CDR3 is 15 residues. Trimming took 10 bases from V and 0 from J; bases not matched to a gene: 7. Per the germline V gene, CDR1 is MNHNS and CDR2 is SASEGT. This CDR3 reads CATQGDRVAKNIQYF. In DNA form, the CDR3 reads TGTGCCACCCAGGGGGACAGGGTAGCCAAAAACATTCAGTACTTC.

This clone turned up a few times. J is TRBJ1-4 and V is TRBV2; 7 positions agree with TRBD1. The CDR3 covers 14 residues. Germline CDR1 is SNHLY and CDR2 is FYNNEI. Trimming removed 7 bases from V and 7 bases from J; junction bases left unmatched: 9. The CDR3 sequence: CASNGQVAGEKLFF. The CDR3 DNA reads as TGTGCCAGCAATGGACAGGTGGCGGGTGAAAAACTGTTTTTT.

The V call is TRBV5-6, the J call TRBJ1-1, with D perhaps TRBD1 (6 bases). V lost 1 base to trimming and J lost 5 bases, with 9 bases between them. The CDR3 totals 13 residues. CDR1 is SGHDT, CDR2 YYEEEE, per germline. The CDR3 DNA reads as TGTGCCAGCAGCTTGACAGGGAAGACTGAAGCTTTCTTT. It yields the protein CASSLTGKTEAFF.

The rearrangement uses TRBV18 and TRBJ1-5, with 11 bases lining up with TRBD1. This CDR3 is 15 amino acids long. V shed 5 bases and J 4 bases; nucleotides not matched to a gene: 4. The germline V gene has CDR1 KGHSH and CDR2 LQKENI. CDR3 in amino acids: CASSSGTGGNQPQHF. The CDR3 region has the DNA TGTGCCAGCTCAAGCGGGACAGGGGGGAATCAGCCCCAGCATTTT.

The chain has TRBV2 and TRBJ2-1, with TRBD1 as a possible D gene (5 bases). The ends were cut back, 2 bases at V and 0 bases at J, with 11 bases in the middle. Germline CDR1 reads SNHLY; CDR2 reads FYNNEI. The CDR3 totals 16 residues. This CDR3 is CASSERGASSYNEQFF. The CDR3 nucleotides are TGTGCCAGCAGTGAAAGGGGCGCGAGCTCCTACAATGAGCAGTTCTTC.

CDR3 sequence (DNA): TGTGCCAGTAGTATGAGGAGCGGGAGCGAGCAGTACTTC. This gives the protein CASSMRSGSEQYF. The chain is built from TRBV19 and TRBJ2-7, with 8 bases lining up with TRBD2. CDR1 LNHDA and CDR2 SQIVND come from the germline V gene (reference sequence). This CDR3 is 13 amino acids long. The ends lost 3 bases at V and 6 bases at J; junction bases unmatched: 4.

V is TRBV30 and J is TRBJ2-7; no clear D gene. Germline loops: CDR1 GTSNPN, CDR2 SVGIG (reference sequence). The V end lost 2 bases, the J end lost 3 bases, and 5 bases lay between the germline ends. The CDR3 consists of 11 residues. CDR3 in DNA: TGTGCCTGGAGTAACCGCTACGAGCAGTACTTC. Its translation is CAWSNRYEQYF.

The rearrangement links TRBV5-6 to TRBJ2-1, with D unresolved. The CDR3 is 11 residues long. The V end was cut by 0 bases, the J end by 13 bases, with 8 bases between. CDR1 SGHDT and CDR2 YYEEEE come from the germline V gene. CDR3 protein: CASSLGLDQFF. The CDR3 nucleotides read TGTGCCAGCAGCTTGGGTTTAGATCAGTTCTTC.

V is TRBV9 and J is TRBJ2-1; 11 bases are shared with TRBD2. This CDR3 region has 15 residues. V lost 3 bases, J lost 5 bases, and 4 bases stayed unmatched. CDR1 and CDR2 (germline): SGDLS, YYNGEE. The CDR3 coding sequence is TGTGCCAGCAGCGCCGGGACTAGCGGAAACAATGAGCAGTTCTTC. It encodes CASSAGTSGNNEQFF. Looking up the rest from reference TRBV9 and TRBJ2-1 gives the full variable domain: DSGVTQTPKHLITATGQRVTLRCSPRSGDLSVYWYQQSLDQGLQFLIQYYNGEERAKGNILERFSAQQFPDLHSELNLSSLELGDSALYFCASSAGTSGNNEQFFGPGTRLTVL.

V gene TRBV21-1 combines with J gene TRBJ2-7; the table's D call, TRBD1, has no DNA check behind it. TRBV21-1 is marked as a pseudogene. This CDR3 spans 15 amino acids. In DNA, the CDR3 is TGTGCCAGCAGCAAATCAGGCCAGGGCCACTACGAGCAGTACTTC. Its protein product is CASSKSGQGHYEQYF.

The V and J genes are TRBV29-1 and TRBJ1-4; D not resolved. Germline CDR1 is SQVTM and CDR2 is ANQGSEA. There are 12 residues in the CDR3. Between the trimmed V and J ends, which lost 7 bases and 7 bases, there was a span of 13 bases. CDR3: CSAQRAGEKLFF. The CDR3 region has the DNA TGCAGCGCCCAAAGGGCTGGTGAAAAACTGTTTTTT.

This chain joins TRBV10-3 and TRBJ2-1; D may be TRBD1 (7 bases). The CDR3 has 17 amino acids. V was clipped by 5 bases and J by 0 bases, with 17 bases between them. Germline CDR1 is ENHRY and CDR2 is SYGVKD. The CDR3 loop reads CAISRTGGGSSYNEQFF. The CDR3 DNA reads TGTGCCATCAGTCGAACTGGAGGGGGCAGCTCCTACAATGAGCAGTTCTTC.

This clone was recorded a few times. V and J are TRBV10-3 and TRBJ1-1; TRBD1 might be the D (6 bases). Trimming cost V 3 bases and J 0 bases, with 20 bases left between them. This CDR3 is built from 18 residues. Germline V gene data show CDR1 as ENHRY and CDR2 as SYGVKD. DNA of the CDR3: TGTGCCATCAGTGAATACGGGACACCCGAGGGCATGAACACTGAAGCTTTCTTT. This translates into CAISEYGTPEGMNTEAFF.

This clone was seen a single time. This sequence joins TRBV7-9 and TRBJ1-1; D possibly corresponds to TRBD1 (6 bases). V lost 7 bases and J lost 4, with 10 bases in between. This CDR3 has 12 residues. Germline V gene sequence: CDR1 SEHNR, CDR2 FQNEAQ (reference sequence). The CDR3 region is CASNPGATEAFF. DNA of the CDR3: TGTGCCAGCAACCCAGGGGCCACTGAAGCTTTCTTT. The full variable domain, rest sourced from reference TRBV7-9 and TRBJ1-1, is DTGVSQNPRHKITKRGQNVTFRCDPISEHNRLYWYRQTLGQGPEFLTYFQNEAQLEKSRLLSDRFSAERPKGSFSTLEIQRTEQGDSAMYLCASNPGATEAFFGQGTRLTVV.

A single count supports this clone. The V gene is TRBV6-1, the J gene TRBJ2-3; D gene unclear. This CDR3 is 12 amino acids long. Germline V CDR1 and CDR2: MNHNS, SASEGT. V shed 0 bases and J shed 9 bases, with 7 bases lying between them. The CDR3 sequence is CASSEAIPTQYF. The CDR3 DNA follows: TGTGCCAGCAGTGAAGCGATTCCCACGCAGTATTTT.

The CDR3 DNA is TGTGCCAGCAGTGACGCCACCGGACGCCGCTACACCTTC. The encoded protein is CASSDATGRRYTF. The chain combines TRBV2 with TRBJ1-2, with unresolved D. Per germline, CDR1 SNHLY and CDR2 FYNNEI. CDR3 size: 13 residues. Between the trimmed V and J ends, which lost 3 bases and 9 bases, there was a span of 14 bases.

V is TRBV10-3 and J is TRBJ2-1; D is unclear. This CDR3 spans 14 amino acids. Per the germline V gene, CDR1 is ENHRY and CDR2 is SYGVKD. Trimming removed 3 bases from V and 2 bases from J, with 8 bases in between. CDR3 sequence reads: CAISEALTYNEQFF. CDR3 sequence (DNA): TGTGCCATCAGTGAAGCGCTCACCTACAATGAGCAGTTCTTC.

This chain uses TRBV27 with TRBJ2-7; 11 nucleotides match TRBD2. From germline, CDR1 is MNHEY and CDR2 SMNVEV (reference sequence). The CDR3 sequence is 15 residues long. Trimming at V came to 8 bases and at J to 5 bases, leaving 11 bases not matched to a gene. CDR3 amino acids: CASGTKTSGTHEQYF. As DNA, the CDR3 is TGTGCCAGCGGGACCAAGACTAGCGGGACCCACGAGCAGTACTTC.

The rearrangement links TRBV29-1 to TRBJ2-2; D ambiguous. The CDR3 covers 13 residues. Germline CDR1 is SQVTM and CDR2 is ANQGSEA. V lost 6 bases, J lost 5 bases, and 13 bases lay in between. CDR3 in DNA: TGCAGCGTCGGATTCCGCGGAACCGGGGAGCTGTTTTTT. It is translated as CSVGFRGTGELFF.

This chain joins TRBV6-1 and TRBJ2-7; TRBD1 matches at 10 bases. V dropped 6 bases and J dropped 7; count of bases not matched to a gene: 9. The CDR3 runs 14 residues. Germline loops: CDR1 MNHNS, CDR2 SASEGT. CDR3 bases: TGTGCCAGCAGAAGGGACAGGGGACAGAAGGAGCAGTACTTC. Its protein product is CASRRDRGQKEQYF.

The chain links TRBV7-3 to TRBJ1-4, with 8 bases that match TRBD1. CDR3 length equals 15 residues. The V gene's germline CDR1 is SGHTA and CDR2 FQGTGA. V shed 5 bases, J shed 5 bases, and the junction held 7 bases outside the gene matches. CDR3 sequence reads: CASSPGTGRNEKLFF. In nucleotides, the CDR3 is TGTGCCAGCAGCCCCGGGACAGGCAGAAATGAAAAACTGTTTTTT.

The chain uses TRBV5-6 and TRBJ1-2; TRBD1 is a possible D gene (6 bases). Germline loops: CDR1 SGHDT, CDR2 YYEEEE. V shed 3 bases and J shed 1 base, with 16 bases lying between them. The CDR3 is made up of 16 amino acids. The CDR3 DNA is TGTGCCAGCAGCTCTGATACAGGGAGAAGTAACTATGGCTACACCTTC. Its translation: CASSSDTGRSNYGYTF.

The chain uses TRBV27 and TRBJ2-7, with D possibly being TRBD1 (5 bases). Per the germline V gene, CDR1 is MNHEY and CDR2 is SMNVEV (reference sequence). The V end was cut by 10 bases, the J end by 0 bases, with 10 bases between. This CDR3 is 12 amino acids long. The CDR3 bases are TGTGCCACCCAGGGAAGCTCCTACGAGCAGTACTTC. It specifies CATQGSSYEQYF.

This chain links TRBV5-4 with TRBJ2-7, with a tentative D call TRBD1 (5 bases). In germline, CDR1 is SGHNT, CDR2 YYREEE (reference sequence). Trimming removed 0 bases at V and 4 bases at J, with 17 bases between. This CDR3 region has 16 residues. This chain's CDR3 is CASSLGGRGETYEQYF. The CDR3 DNA sequence: TGTGCCAGCAGCTTGGGGGGCCGCGGAGAGACTTACGAGCAGTACTTC.

In DNA form, the CDR3 reads TGTGCCAGTAGTAGTGGCAGGGGGTCCACAGATACGCAGTATTTT. It is translated as CASSSGRGSTDTQYF. V is TRBV19 and J is TRBJ2-3; TRBD1 matches 7 bases. The germline CDR1 and CDR2 sequences are LNHDA and SQIVND (reference sequence). The CDR3 loop spans 15 amino acids. With V trimmed by 4 bases and J by 2 bases, 6 bases remained unmatched.

The V call is TRBV7-9, the J call TRBJ2-1; possibly TRBD1 for D (5 bases). The CDR3 extends over 12 amino acids. Germline lookup yields CDR1 SEHNR and CDR2 FQNEAQ (reference sequence). V gave up 5 bases and J gave up 8 bases, with 10 bases separating them. CDR3 sequence reads: CASSRRVDEQFF. CDR3 DNA: TGTGCCAGCAGCCGCAGGGTTGATGAGCAGTTCTTC.

V gene TRBV11-3 combines with J gene TRBJ1-1; the D is unclear. Germline-derived CDR1 and CDR2 are SGHNT and YENEEA. V was clipped by 0 bases and J by 7 bases, with 9 bases between them. The CDR3 extends over 13 amino acids. CDR3 sequence: CASSLEHQNEAFF. The CDR3 coding sequence is TGTGCCAGCAGCTTAGAACACCAGAATGAAGCTTTCTTT.

The chain couples TRBV6-1 to TRBJ2-1, with a possible D match to TRBD2 (5 bases). The CDR3 length is 17 residues. The V and J ends lost 1 base and 2 bases respectively, with 15 bases between them. CDR1 and CDR2 from the germline V gene are MNHNS and SASEGT. The CDR3 DNA is TGTGCCAGCAGTGAAGAAGGAACGGGGATTACCTACAATGAGCAGTTCTTC. Residues: CASSEEGTGITYNEQFF.

This sequence joins TRBV6-1 and TRBJ2-3; a weak D match, TRBD2 (6 bases). Trimming cost V 1 base and J 1 base, with 15 bases left between them. The CDR3 is 17 amino acids. CDR1 and CDR2 (germline): MNHNS, SASEGT. The CDR3 DNA reads as TGTGCCAGCAGTGAAGGAACTAGCTGGATAGGCACAGATACGCAGTATTTT. Translated: CASSEGTSWIGTDTQYF.

The chain links TRBV7-9 to TRBJ2-7, with D maybe TRBD1 (6 bases). Trimming cost V 5 bases and J 0 bases, with 20 bases left between them. This CDR3 contains 17 residues. Germline V lookup: CDR1 SEHNR, CDR2 FQNEAQ (reference sequence). The CDR3 DNA reads as TGTGCCAGCAGCCTCATTCCGTCCGACAGGCGCTCCTACGAGCAGTACTTC. Protein sequence: CASSLIPSDRRSYEQYF.

The V call is TRBV10-3, the J call TRBJ1-5, with D possibly being TRBD1 (5 bases). The ends were cut back, 4 bases at V and 7 bases at J, with 11 bases in the middle. This CDR3 has 13 amino acids. From germline, CDR1 is ENHRY and CDR2 SYGVKD. CDR3 nucleotide sequence: TGTGCCATCAGTGGGGACTGGGACCAGCCCCAGCATTTT. Protein: CAISGDWDQPQHF.